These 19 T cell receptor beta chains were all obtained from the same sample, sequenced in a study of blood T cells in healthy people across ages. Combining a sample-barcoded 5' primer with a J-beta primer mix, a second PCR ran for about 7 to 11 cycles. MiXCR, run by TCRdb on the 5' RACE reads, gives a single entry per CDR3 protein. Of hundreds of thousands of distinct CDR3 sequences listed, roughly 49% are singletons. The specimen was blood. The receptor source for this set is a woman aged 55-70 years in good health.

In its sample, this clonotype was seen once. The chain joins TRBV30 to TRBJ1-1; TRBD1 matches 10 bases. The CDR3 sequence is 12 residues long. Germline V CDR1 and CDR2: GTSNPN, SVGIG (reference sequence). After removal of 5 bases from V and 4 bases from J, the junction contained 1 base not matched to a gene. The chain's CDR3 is CAWGQGGTEAFF. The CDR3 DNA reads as TGTGCCTGGGGACAGGGGGGCACTGAAGCTTTCTTT.

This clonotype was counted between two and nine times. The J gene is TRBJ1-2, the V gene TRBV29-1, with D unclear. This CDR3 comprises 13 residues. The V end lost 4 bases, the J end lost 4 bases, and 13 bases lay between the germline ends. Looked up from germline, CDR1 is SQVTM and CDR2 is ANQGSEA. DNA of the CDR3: TGCAGCGTTGTGGTCGCGGGAGGCTATGGCTACACCTTC. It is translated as CSVVVAGGYGYTF.

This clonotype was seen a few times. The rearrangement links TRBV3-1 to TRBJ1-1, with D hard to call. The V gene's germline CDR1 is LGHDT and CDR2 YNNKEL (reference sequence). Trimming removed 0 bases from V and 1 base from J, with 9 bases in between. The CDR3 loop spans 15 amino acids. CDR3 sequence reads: CASSQEVRRNTEAFF. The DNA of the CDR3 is TGTGCCAGCAGCCAAGAGGTTCGCAGGAACACTGAAGCTTTCTTT.

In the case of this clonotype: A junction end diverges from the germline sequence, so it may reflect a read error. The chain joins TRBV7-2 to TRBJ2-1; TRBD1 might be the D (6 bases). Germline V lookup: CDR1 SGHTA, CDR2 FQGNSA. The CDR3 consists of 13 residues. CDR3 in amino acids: CASHKDTGSERFF. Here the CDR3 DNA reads TGTGCCAGCCACAAAGATACAGGGAGTGAGCGGTTCTTC.

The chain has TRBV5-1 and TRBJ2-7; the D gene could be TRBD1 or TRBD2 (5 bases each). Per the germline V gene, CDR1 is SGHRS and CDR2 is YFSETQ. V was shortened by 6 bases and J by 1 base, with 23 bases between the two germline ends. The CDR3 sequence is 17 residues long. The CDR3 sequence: CASTEGNTFSPSYEQYF. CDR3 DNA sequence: TGCGCCAGCACAGAGGGGAACACCTTCTCTCCGTCCTACGAGCAGTACTTC. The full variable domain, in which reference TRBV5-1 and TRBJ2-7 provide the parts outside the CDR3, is KAGVTQTPRYLIKTRGQQVTLSCSPISGHRSVSWYQQTPGQGLQFLFEYFSETQRNKGNFPGRFSGRQFSNSRSEMNVSTLELGDSALYLCASTEGNTFSPSYEQYFGPGTRLTVT.

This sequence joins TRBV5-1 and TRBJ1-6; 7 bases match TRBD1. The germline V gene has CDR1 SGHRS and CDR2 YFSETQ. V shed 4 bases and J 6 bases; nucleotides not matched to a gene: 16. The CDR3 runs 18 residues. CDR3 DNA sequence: TGCGCCAGCAGCCGAACAGGGGCCACCGTCACAATTAATTCACCCCTCCACTTT. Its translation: CASSRTGATVTINSPLHF.

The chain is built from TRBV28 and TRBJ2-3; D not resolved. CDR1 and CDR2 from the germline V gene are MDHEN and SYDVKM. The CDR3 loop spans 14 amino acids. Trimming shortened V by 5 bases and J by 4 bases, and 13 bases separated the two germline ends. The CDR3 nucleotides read TGTGCCAGCAGTCGTCCTCCCAGGTCAGATACGCAGTATTTT. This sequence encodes CASSRPPRSDTQYF.

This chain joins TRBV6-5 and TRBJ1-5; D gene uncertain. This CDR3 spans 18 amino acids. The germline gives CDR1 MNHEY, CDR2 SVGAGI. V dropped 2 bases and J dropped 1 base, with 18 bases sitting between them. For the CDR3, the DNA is TGTGCCAGCAGTTACCGCCGTGGGGATCGGGCAAGCAATCAGCCCCAGCATTTT. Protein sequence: CASSYRRGDRASNQPQHF.

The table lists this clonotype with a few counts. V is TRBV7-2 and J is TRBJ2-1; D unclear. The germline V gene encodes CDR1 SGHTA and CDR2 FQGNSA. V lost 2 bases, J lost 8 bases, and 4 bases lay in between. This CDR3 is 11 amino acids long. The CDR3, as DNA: TGTGCCAGCAGCTTAAAGTATGAGCAGTTCTTC. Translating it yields CASSLKYEQFF.

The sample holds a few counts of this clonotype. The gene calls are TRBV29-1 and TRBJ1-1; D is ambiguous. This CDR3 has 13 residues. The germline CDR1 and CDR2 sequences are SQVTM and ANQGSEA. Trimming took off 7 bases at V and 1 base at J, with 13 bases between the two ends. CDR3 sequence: CSERRRGNTEAFF. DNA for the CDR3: TGCAGCGAACGTAGGCGAGGGAACACTGAAGCTTTCTTT.

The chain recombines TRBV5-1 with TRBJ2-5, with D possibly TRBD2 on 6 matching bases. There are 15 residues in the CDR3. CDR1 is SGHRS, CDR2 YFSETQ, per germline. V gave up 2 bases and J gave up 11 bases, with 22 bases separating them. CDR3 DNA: TGCGCCAGCAGCTTTTCCATCGGTACCTCGGGGGAGCAGTACTTC. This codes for CASSFSIGTSGEQYF. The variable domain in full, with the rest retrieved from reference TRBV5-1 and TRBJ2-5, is KAGVTQTPRYLIKTRGQQVTLSCSPISGHRSVSWYQQTPGQGLQFLFEYFSETQRNKGNFPGRFSGRQFSNSRSEMNVSTLELGDSALYLCASSFSIGTSGEQYFGPGTRLLVL.

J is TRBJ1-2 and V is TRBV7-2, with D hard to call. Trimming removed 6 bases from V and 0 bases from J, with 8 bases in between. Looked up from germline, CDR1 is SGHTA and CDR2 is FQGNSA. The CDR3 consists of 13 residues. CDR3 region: CASRTAANYGYTF. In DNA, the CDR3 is TGTGCCAGCAGAACAGCAGCTAACTATGGCTACACCTTC.

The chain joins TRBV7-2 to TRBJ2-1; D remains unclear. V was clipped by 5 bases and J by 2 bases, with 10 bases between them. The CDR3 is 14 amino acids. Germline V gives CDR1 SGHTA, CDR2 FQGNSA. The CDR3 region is CASSPPTTYNEQFF. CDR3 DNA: TGTGCCAGCAGCCCCCCGACCACCTACAATGAGCAGTTCTTC.

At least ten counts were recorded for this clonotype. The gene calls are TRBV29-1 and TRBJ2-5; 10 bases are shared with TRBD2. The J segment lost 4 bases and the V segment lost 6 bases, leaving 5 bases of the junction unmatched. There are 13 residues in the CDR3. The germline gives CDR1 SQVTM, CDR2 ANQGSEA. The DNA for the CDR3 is TGCAGCGTGCGGACTAGCGGCCTAGAGACCCAGTACTTC. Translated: CSVRTSGLETQYF. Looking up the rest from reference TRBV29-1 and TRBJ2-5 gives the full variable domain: SAVISQKPSRDICQRGTSLTIQCQVDSQVTMMFWYRQQPGQSLTLIATANQGSEATYESGFVIDKFPISRPNLTFSTLTVSNMSPEDSSIYLCSVRTSGLETQYFGPGTRLLVL.

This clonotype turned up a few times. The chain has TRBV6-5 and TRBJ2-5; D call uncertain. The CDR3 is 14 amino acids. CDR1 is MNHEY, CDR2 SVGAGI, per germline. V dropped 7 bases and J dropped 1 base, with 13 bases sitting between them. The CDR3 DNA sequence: TGTGCCAGCACCACGCCGGGTTCCCAAGAGACCCAGTACTTC. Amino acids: CASTTPGSQETQYF.

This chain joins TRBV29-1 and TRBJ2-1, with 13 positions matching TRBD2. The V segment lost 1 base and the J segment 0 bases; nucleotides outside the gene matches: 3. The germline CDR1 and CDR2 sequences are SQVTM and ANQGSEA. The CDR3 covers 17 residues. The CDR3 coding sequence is TGCAGCGTTGAAGGGGGACTAGCGGGGAGCTCCTACAATGAGCAGTTCTTC. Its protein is CSVEGGLAGSSYNEQFF.

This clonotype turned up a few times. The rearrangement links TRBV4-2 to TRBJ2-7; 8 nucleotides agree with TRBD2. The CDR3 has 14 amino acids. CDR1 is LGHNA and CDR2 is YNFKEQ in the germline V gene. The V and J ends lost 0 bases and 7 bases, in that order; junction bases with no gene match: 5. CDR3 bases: TGTGCCAGCAGCCAAGATCGGACTAGCTGGGAGCAGTACTTC. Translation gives CASSQDRTSWEQYF.

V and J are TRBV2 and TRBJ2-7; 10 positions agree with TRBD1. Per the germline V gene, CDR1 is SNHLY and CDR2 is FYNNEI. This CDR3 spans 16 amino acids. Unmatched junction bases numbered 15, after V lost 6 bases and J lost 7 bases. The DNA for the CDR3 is TGTGCCAGCAGGGGGACAGGGGAAGGCTCCTACAATGAGCAGTACTTC. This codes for CASRGTGEGSYNEQYF.

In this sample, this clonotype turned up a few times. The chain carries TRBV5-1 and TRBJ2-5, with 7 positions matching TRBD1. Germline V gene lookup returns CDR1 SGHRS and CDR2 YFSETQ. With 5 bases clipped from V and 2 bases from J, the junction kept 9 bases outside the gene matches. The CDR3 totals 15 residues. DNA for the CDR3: TGCGCCAGCAGGACGCTAGGGACAGCACAAGAGACCCAGTACTTC. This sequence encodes CASRTLGTAQETQYF.